This T cell receptor (beta chain) was identified during a study of CD8 T cells in Susac syndrome. The TEMRA cells underwent FACS enrichment, while the CD8+ and CD4+ T cells underwent negative isolation. Random hexamers served to reverse transcribe about 0.5 to 1 ug RNA. TCRdb called the immunoSEQ multiplex PCR reads again in MiXCR, with one record for every CDR3 protein. The table lists some 60,000 distinct CDR3 sequences, approximately 90% of them singletons. Sequencing was performed on CD8+ T cells from PBMCs. This receptor was obtained from a human donor in good health.

CDR3 nucleotide sequence: TGCGCCAGCAGCCAAGCGAGGGGGATGGACATTCAGTACTTC. Translation: CASSQARGMDIQYF. The V call is TRBV4-3, the J call TRBJ2-4; D is possibly TRBD1 (6 bases). Germline loops: CDR1 LGHNA, CDR2 YSLEER. V was cut by 1 base and J by 8 bases, with 12 bases left in between. This CDR3 spans 14 amino acids.